This T cell receptor beta chain was documented in a study of CD8 T cells in ankylosing spondylitis. This clonotype occurred a few times. The trim removed 5 bases at V and 1 base at J, leaving 9 bases unmatched. Germline CDR1 is SGHTA and CDR2 is FQGNSA. CDR3 length: 20 residues. One entry per CDR3 protein results from TCRdb running MiXCR on the 5' RACE reads. Among about 250,000 distinct CDR3 sequences listed, around 8% were seen once. Input material: blood, either unsorted or a sorted T cell fraction (not recorded which). This TCR was sampled from a female donor with ankylosing spondylitis or in good health (not recorded which). V gene TRBV7-2 combines with J gene TRBJ2-6, with TRBD2 identical over 15 bases. The CDR3 loop reads CASSRPGLAGGGSGANVLTF. The CDR3 DNA is TGTGCCAGCAGCCGTCCGGGACTAGCGGGAGGTGGGTCTGGGGCCAACGTCCTGACTTTC.